These 16 T cell receptor beta chains were sequenced from one sample in a study of T cell responses to AZD1222 COVID-19 vaccine. The repertoire was sequenced with immunoSEQ multiplex PCR; TCRdb's copy has only in-frame clones and lacks some. The top ten hold about 3.2% of the sample, which has roughly 130,000 clones, about 92% seen once. The sample was peripheral blood, taken on day 0 of AZD1222 vaccination. These receptors came from an adult in good health.

The chain uses TRBV4-2 and TRBJ1-1; weak D call: TRBD1 (5 bases). CDR1 is LGHNA and CDR2 is YNFKEQ in the germline V gene. Trimming took off 1 base at V and 1 base at J, with 16 bases between the two ends. The CDR3 totals 17 residues. The CDR3 sequence is CASSQGAEGRGNTEAFF. The CDR3 DNA is TGTGCCAGCAGCCAAGGCGCGGAGGGGCGGGGGAACACTGAAGCTTTCTTT.

The chain combines TRBV29-1 with TRBJ2-5; 8 bases agree with TRBD1. Losses at the gene ends were 4 bases for V and 3 bases for J; bases not matched to a gene: 1. CDR3 length equals 12 residues. Germline CDR1 SQVTM, CDR2 ANQGSEA. CDR3 nucleotide sequence: TGCAGCGTTGGGACAGGGAAAGAGACCCAGTACTTC. Protein: CSVGTGKETQYF.

This clone was seen once. This rearrangement joins TRBV27 to TRBJ2-5; D unclear. The germline gives CDR1 MNHEY, CDR2 SMNVEV (reference sequence). The CDR3 length is 13 residues. Trimming shortened V by 3 bases and J by 5 bases, and 10 bases separated the two germline ends. The DNA for the CDR3 is TGTGCCAGCAGTTTTGCCGTATTGGAGACCCAGTACTTC. Translating it yields CASSFAVLETQYF.

The rearrangement uses TRBV24-1 and TRBJ2-3; D is unresolved. CDR3 length: 13 amino acids. Germline V gene data show CDR1 as KGHDR and CDR2 as SFDVKD. V was clipped by 7 bases and J by 4 bases, with 11 bases between them. The CDR3 nucleotides read TGTGCCACCAGCGACTCGGATTCAGATACGCAGTATTTT. This translates into CATSDSDSDTQYF.

The chain links TRBV5-1 to TRBJ1-4; the D is unclear. The ends were cut back, 0 bases at V and 0 bases at J, with 6 bases in the middle. Germline CDR1 and CDR2: SGHRS and YFSETQ. The CDR3 has 15 residues. The CDR3 reads CASSLGAATNEKLFF. CDR3 coding DNA: TGCGCCAGCAGCTTGGGGGCCGCAACTAATGAAAAACTGTTTTTT.

The chain joins TRBV4-2 to TRBJ2-7, with D unresolved. Trimming left V 0 bases short and J 12 bases short, with 15 bases between. The germline V gene has CDR1 LGHNA and CDR2 YNFKEQ. The CDR3 consists of 13 residues. The CDR3 bases are TGTGCCAGCAGCCAAGATCTGTCTTTTCCGTTGTACTTC. This gives the protein CASSQDLSFPLYF.

The chain uses TRBV7-2 and TRBJ1-5; D remains ambiguous. The ends were cut back, 4 bases at V and 4 bases at J, with 8 bases in the middle. The CDR3 totals 13 residues. Germline CDR1 SGHTA, CDR2 FQGNSA. The CDR3 spells CASSSRYNQPQHF. CDR3 DNA sequence: TGTGCCAGCAGCTCGCGATATAATCAGCCCCAGCATTTT.

The chain joins TRBV7-2 to TRBJ2-3, with 12 bases aligning to TRBD2. Germline V gene sequence: CDR1 SGHTA, CDR2 FQGNSA. Trimming at V came to 4 bases and at J to 6 bases, leaving 2 bases not matched to a gene. The CDR3 is made up of 14 amino acids. The CDR3 loop is CASSWGTSGDTQYF. The CDR3 bases are TGTGCCAGCAGCTGGGGGACTAGCGGGGATACGCAGTATTTT.

The chain joins TRBV6-6 to TRBJ1-3, with D possibly matching TRBD1 (6 bases). Trimming left V 6 bases short and J 0 bases short, with 15 bases between. This CDR3 has 16 residues. Germline-derived CDR1 and CDR2 are MNHNY and SVGAGI (reference sequence). The CDR3 protein is CASSQWTELSGNTIYF. The CDR3 DNA follows: TGTGCCAGCAGCCAATGGACAGAGCTCTCTGGAAACACCATATATTTT.

This chain uses TRBV21-1 with TRBJ1-4. TRBV21-1 is reported as a pseudogene. The CDR3 is made up of 14 amino acids. The CDR3 spells CASSKAPGREKLFF. The CDR3, as DNA: TGTGCCAGCAGCAAAGCCCCGGGTCGCGAAAAACTGTTTTTT.

The chain is built from TRBV5-1 and TRBJ1-2; a weak D match, TRBD1 (6 bases). V was trimmed by 0 bases and J by 7 bases, leaving 19 bases between them. Germline CDR1 reads SGHRS; CDR2 reads YFSETQ. This CDR3 is 16 amino acids long. The CDR3 bases are TGCGCCAGCAGCTTGGACAGGGTTAGCGCCCTAGGTGGCTACACCTTC. Translation: CASSLDRVSALGGYTF.

The chain recombines TRBV18 with TRBJ1-5; D not certain. The CDR3 spans 15 residues. Germline V lookup: CDR1 KGHSH, CDR2 LQKENI. V shed 3 bases and J shed 4 bases, with 13 bases lying between them. The chain's CDR3 is CASSPGSLGNQPQHF. CDR3 coding DNA: TGTGCCAGCTCACCCGGGAGCCTGGGGAATCAGCCCCAGCATTTT.

The genes are TRBV5-4 and TRBJ1-2; no firm D call. The CDR3 is made up of 14 amino acids. Germline V gives CDR1 SGHNT, CDR2 YYREEE (reference sequence). V was cut by 5 bases and J by 4 bases, with 15 bases left in between. CDR3 residues: CASSLRRVSYGYTF. The CDR3 DNA is TGTGCCAGCAGTCTCAGGCGCGTTAGCTATGGCTACACCTTC.

CDR3 residues: CASSADADSGNTIYF. DNA of the CDR3: TGTGCCAGCAGCGCGGACGCGGACTCTGGAAACACCATATATTTT. The chain is built from TRBV7-3 and TRBJ1-3; D not certain. Trimming removed 5 bases from V and 0 bases from J, with 11 bases in between. Germline V gene sequence: CDR1 SGHTA, CDR2 FQGTGA. The CDR3 length is 15 residues. The full variable domain, rest sourced from reference TRBV7-3 and TRBJ1-3, is GAGVSQTPSNKVTEKGKYVELRCDPISGHTALYWYRQSLGQGPEFLIYFQGTGAADDSGLPNDRFFAVRPEGSVSTLKIQRTERGDSAVYLCASSADADSGNTIYFGEGSWLTVV.

V and J are TRBV7-9 and TRBJ1-1; tentatively, D is TRBD1 (5 bases). CDR1 is SEHNR and CDR2 is FQNEAQ in the germline V gene (reference sequence). The V gene lost 2 bases and the J gene lost 1 base, with 11 bases spanning the gap. The CDR3 length is 15 residues. CDR3 loop: CASSLRDRTNTEAFF. CDR3 nucleotides: TGTGCCAGCAGCTTAAGAGACAGAACGAACACTGAAGCTTTCTTT. The whole variable domain, remainder taken from reference TRBV7-9 and TRBJ1-1, is DTGVSQNPRHKITKRGQNVTFRCDPISEHNRLYWYRQTLGQGPEFLTYFQNEAQLEKSRLLSDRFSAERPKGSFSTLEIQRTEQGDSAMYLCASSLRDRTNTEAFFGQGTRLTVV.

The chain has TRBV5-1 and TRBJ2-3; D is possibly TRBD1 (6 bases). V was cut by 2 bases and J by 0 bases, with 10 bases left in between. This CDR3 is 15 amino acids long. Germline values: CDR1 SGHRS, CDR2 YFSETQ. CDR3 nucleotide sequence: TGCGCCAGCAGCTTCGACAGGTCTAGCACAGATACGCAGTATTTT. This sequence encodes CASSFDRSSTDTQYF.